The clone carrying this T cell receptor (beta chain) turned up a few times. The antigen is unknown. These data come from a study of beta chain features in type 1 diabetes. Study-wide points: Shorter TCRB CDR3s, moderately but significantly so, were found in Type 1 diabetes patients in all four CD4+ subsets.

Expressed TCRB transcripts got sequenced, as all isolated RNA was reverse transcribed. The method was immunoSEQ multiplex PCR; TCRdb's version includes in-frame clones alone and lacks a portion of them. Here the sample spans over 650,000 clones, 11% to 15% being singletons. Germline assignment: CDR1 MDHEN and CDR2 SYDVKM. The CDR3 loop spans 15 amino acids. V lost 5 bases, J lost 2 bases, and 16 bases lay in between. The receptor was derived from a man aged 18 to 35 with type 1 diabetes. The V gene is TRBV28, the J gene TRBJ2-7; D is possibly TRBD1 or TRBD2 (5 bases each). Sequenced: naive CD4+ T cells from blood. The CDR3 protein is CASSQGPQHTYEQYF. CDR3 nucleotide sequence: TGTGCCAGCAGTCAGGGACCTCAACACACCTACGAGCAGTACTTC.